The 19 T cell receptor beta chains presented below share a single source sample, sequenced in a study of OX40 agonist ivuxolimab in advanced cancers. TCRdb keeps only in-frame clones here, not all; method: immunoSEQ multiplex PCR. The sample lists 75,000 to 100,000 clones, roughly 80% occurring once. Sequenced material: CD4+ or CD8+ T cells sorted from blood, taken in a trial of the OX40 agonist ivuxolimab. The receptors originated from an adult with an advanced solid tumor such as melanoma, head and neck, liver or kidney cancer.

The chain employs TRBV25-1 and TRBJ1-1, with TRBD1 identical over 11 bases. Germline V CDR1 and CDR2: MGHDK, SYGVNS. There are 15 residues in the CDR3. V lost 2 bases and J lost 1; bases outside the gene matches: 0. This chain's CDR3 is CASSEGQGANTEAFF. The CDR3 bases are TGTGCCAGCAGTGAAGGACAGGGGGCGAACACTGAAGCTTTCTTT.

CDR3 sequence reads: CASTIAGPAYEQYF. The CDR3, as DNA: TGTGCCAGCACCATAGCGGGGCCCGCCTACGAGCAGTACTTC. V and J are TRBV5-5 and TRBJ2-7, with 8 bases matching TRBD2. Losses at the gene ends were 6 bases for V and 2 bases for J; bases not matched to a gene: 7. The CDR3 has 14 residues. The V gene's germline CDR1 is SGHKS and CDR2 YYEKEE (reference sequence).

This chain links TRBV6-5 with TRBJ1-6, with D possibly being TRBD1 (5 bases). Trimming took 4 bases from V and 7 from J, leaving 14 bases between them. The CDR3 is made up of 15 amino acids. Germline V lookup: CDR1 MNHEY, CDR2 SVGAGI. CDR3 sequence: CASSLNRDGNSPLHF. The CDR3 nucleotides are TGTGCCAGCAGTTTAAACCGGGACGGAAATTCACCCCTCCACTTT.

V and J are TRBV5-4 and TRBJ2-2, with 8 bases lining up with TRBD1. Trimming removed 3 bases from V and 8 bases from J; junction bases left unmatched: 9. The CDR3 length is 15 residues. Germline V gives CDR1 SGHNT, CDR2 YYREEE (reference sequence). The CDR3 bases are TGTGCCAGCAGCTCCCCCAGGGGGCCTGCGGGGGAGCTGTTTTTT. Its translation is CASSSPRGPAGELFF.

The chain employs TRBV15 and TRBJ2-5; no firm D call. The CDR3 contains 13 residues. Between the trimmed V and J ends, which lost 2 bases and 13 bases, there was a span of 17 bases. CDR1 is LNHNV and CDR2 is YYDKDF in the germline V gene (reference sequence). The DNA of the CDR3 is TGTGCCACCAGCAGACTAACAGATCAGTTCCTGTACTTC. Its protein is CATSRLTDQFLYF.

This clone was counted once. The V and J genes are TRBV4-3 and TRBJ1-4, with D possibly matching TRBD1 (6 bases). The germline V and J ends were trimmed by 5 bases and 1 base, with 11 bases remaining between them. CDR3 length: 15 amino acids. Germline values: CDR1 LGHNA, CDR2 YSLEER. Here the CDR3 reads CASSYPGQTNEKLFF. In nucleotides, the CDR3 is TGCGCCAGCAGCTACCCGGGACAAACTAATGAAAAACTGTTTTTT.

The CDR3 DNA follows: TGTGCCAGCAGCTATCTCAGGGTTACTGAAGCTTTCTTT. Protein product: CASSYLRVTEAFF. The chain joins TRBV7-9 to TRBJ1-1; the D gene is possibly TRBD1 (5 bases). Germline values: CDR1 SEHNR, CDR2 FQNEAQ (reference sequence). Trimming shortened V by 4 bases and J by 5 bases, and 11 bases separated the two germline ends. CDR3 length: 13 residues.

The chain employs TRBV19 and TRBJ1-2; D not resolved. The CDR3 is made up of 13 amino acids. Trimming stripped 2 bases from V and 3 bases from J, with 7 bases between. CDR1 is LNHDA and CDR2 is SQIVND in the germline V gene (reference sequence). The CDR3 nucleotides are TGTGCCAGTAGTATATCCACCTACTATGGCTACACCTTC. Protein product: CASSISTYYGYTF.

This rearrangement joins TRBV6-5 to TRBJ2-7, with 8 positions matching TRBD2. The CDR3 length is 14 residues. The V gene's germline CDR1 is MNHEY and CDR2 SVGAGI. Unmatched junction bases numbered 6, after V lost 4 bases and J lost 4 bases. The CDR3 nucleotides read TGTGCCAGCAGTTCGGTAGCGGGAAGTTACGAGCAGTACTTC. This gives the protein CASSSVAGSYEQYF.

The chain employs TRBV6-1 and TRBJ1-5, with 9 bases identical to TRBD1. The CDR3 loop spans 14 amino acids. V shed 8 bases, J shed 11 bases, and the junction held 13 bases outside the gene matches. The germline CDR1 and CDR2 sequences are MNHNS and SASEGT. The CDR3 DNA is TGTGCCAGCGGATTGGGACAGGGAGGGTGGGCCCAGCATTTT. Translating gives CASGLGQGGWAQHF.

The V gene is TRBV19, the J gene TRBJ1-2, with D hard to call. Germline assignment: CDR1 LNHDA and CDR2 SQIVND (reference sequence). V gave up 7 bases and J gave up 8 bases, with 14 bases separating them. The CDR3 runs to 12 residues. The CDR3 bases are TGTGCCAGTAATTTTCCCAAAGCGGGCTACACCTTC. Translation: CASNFPKAGYTF.

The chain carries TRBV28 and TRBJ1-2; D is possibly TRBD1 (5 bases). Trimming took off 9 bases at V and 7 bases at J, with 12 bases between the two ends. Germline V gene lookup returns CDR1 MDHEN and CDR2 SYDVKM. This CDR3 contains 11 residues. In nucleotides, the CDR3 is TGTGCCAGTCACTGGGGGATTGGCTACACCTTC. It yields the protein CASHWGIGYTF.

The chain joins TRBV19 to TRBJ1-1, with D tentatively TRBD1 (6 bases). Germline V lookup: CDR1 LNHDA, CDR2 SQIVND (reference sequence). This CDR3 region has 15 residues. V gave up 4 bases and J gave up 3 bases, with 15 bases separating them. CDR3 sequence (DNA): TGTGCCAGTAGTACTCCAAAGGGGGGTGACACTGAAGCTTTCTTT. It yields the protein CASSTPKGGDTEAFF.

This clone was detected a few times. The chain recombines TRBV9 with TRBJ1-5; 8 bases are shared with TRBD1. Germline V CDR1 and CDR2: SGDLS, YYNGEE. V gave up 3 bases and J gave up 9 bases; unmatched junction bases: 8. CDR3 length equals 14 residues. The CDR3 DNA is TGTGCCAGCAGCGAGACAGGGGCCCGGGGGCCCCAGCATTTT. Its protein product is CASSETGARGPQHF. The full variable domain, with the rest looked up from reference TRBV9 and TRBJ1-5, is DSGVTQTPKHLITATGQRVTLRCSPRSGDLSVYWYQQSLDQGLQFLIQYYNGEERAKGNILERFSAQQFPDLHSELNLSSLELGDSALYFCASSETGARGPQHFGDGTRLSIL.

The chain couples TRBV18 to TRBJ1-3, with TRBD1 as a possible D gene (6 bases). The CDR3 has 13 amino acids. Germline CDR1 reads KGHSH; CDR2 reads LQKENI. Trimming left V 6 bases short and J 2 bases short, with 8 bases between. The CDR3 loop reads CASSSGAGNTIYF. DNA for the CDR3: TGTGCCAGCTCCTCAGGGGCTGGAAACACCATATATTTT.

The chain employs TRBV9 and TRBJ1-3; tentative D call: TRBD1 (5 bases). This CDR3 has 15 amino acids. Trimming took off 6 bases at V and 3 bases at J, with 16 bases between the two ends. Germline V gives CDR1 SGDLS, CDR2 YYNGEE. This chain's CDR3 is CASTLGRGYGNTIYF. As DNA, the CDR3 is TGTGCCAGCACCCTAGGGAGGGGCTATGGAAACACCATATATTTT.

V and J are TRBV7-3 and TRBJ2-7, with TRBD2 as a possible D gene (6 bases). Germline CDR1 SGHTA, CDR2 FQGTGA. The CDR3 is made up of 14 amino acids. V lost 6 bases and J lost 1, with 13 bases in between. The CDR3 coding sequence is TGTGCCAGCAGTCGGGACTTATATTCCTACGAGCAGTACTTC. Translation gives CASSRDLYSYEQYF.

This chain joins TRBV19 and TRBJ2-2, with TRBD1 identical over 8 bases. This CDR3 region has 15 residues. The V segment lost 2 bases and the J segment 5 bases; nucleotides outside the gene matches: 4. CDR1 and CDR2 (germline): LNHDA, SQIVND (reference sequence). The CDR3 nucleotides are TGTGCCAGTAGTATACCCCAGGGGGCGACCGGGGAGCTGTTTTTT. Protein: CASSIPQGATGELFF.

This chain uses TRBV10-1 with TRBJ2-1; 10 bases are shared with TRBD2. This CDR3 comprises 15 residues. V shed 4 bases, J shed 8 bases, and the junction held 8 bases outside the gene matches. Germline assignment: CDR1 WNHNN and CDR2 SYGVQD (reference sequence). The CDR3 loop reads CASSGLLAGVDEQFF. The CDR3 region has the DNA TGCGCCAGCAGTGGCTTGCTAGCGGGAGTCGATGAGCAGTTCTTC.